The entry below describes one TCR beta chain. Its antigen is not known. The V gene's germline CDR1 is SGHRS and CDR2 YFSETQ. This CDR3 is built from 14 residues. Trimming cost V 0 bases and J 8 bases, with 14 bases left between them. This specimen comes from a study of T cell responses to AZD1222 COVID-19 vaccine. The wider study: Second-dose schedules of about 4 or about 12 weeks were combined. Study-level findings and limits: Reportedly, close to half of spike-specific TCRs are directed against unmutated variant regions. Donors were chiefly white British, with a greater number of females, and clonal diversity was perhaps underestimated. Following two doses of AZD1222, Spike-specific TCR breadth and depth rose.

Sequencing was performed with immunoSEQ multiplex PCR; in TCRdb, only in-frame clones are kept and a portion is missing. This sample carries 100,000 to 150,000 clones, 90% of them seen once, and the ten largest clones take less than 9%. The receptor was derived from an adult in good health. The chain is built from TRBV5-1 and TRBJ1-2; D is undetermined. The input for sequencing was peripheral blood, taken on day 0 of AZD1222 vaccination. The CDR3 DNA is TGCGCCAGCAGCTTGGTTTCGGGGATGGGAGGCTACACCTTC. Residues: CASSLVSGMGGYTF. The entire variable domain, with the rest obtained from reference TRBV5-1 and TRBJ1-2, is as follows: KAGVTQTPRYLIKTRGQQVTLSCSPISGHRSVSWYQQTPGQGLQFLFEYFSETQRNKGNFPGRFSGRQFSNSRSEMNVSTLELGDSALYLCASSLVSGMGGYTFGSGTRLTVV.